The 4 T cell receptor beta chains listed next were all sequenced from one sample in a study of Ad26.COV2.S vaccination and SARS-CoV-2 variants. Some clones are missing from TCRdb's copy, which holds only in-frame ones; the method was immunoSEQ multiplex PCR. In the table there are about 400,000 clones, approximately 90% of which are singletons. Treatment noted: roughly 18 received Ad26.COV2.S at low or high dose, single or two shots; about 5 received placebo; per-sample allocation not given. Sampling was done on day 63 after the first vaccine or placebo injection. The sample here was peripheral blood, taken in a trial of Ad26.COV2.S vaccine versus placebo. The origin of the receptors is a person between 18 and 59 years old who received the Ad26.COV2.S COVID-19 vaccine or a placebo.

This chain links TRBV10-3 with TRBJ2-3, with 7 bases matching TRBD2. Per germline, CDR1 ENHRY and CDR2 SYGVKD. The CDR3 covers 13 residues. The trim removed 5 bases at V and 4 bases at J, leaving 3 bases unmatched. The CDR3 loop is CAISREGADTQYF. In DNA, the CDR3 is TGTGCCATCAGTAGGGAGGGAGCAGATACGCAGTATTTT.

The genes are TRBV6-1 and TRBJ2-5; tentatively, D is TRBD1 (5 bases). The germline V gene has CDR1 MNHNS and CDR2 SASEGT. This CDR3 has 16 amino acids. Trimming left V 2 bases short and J 5 bases short, with 18 bases between. The DNA for the CDR3 is TGTGCCAGCAGTGAAACGGTCAGGGTATTCGGGGAGACCCAGTACTTC. This gives the protein CASSETVRVFGETQYF.

The chain is built from TRBV27 and TRBJ2-2, with D possibly TRBD1 on 5 matching bases. Trimming removed 7 bases at V and 7 bases at J, with 13 bases between. CDR3 length: 13 residues. Per the germline V gene, CDR1 is MNHEY and CDR2 is SMNVEV (reference sequence). CDR3 bases: TGTGCCAGCACAGGGCGAAAGGGCGGGGAGCTGTTTTTT. Its translation is CASTGRKGGELFF.

The chain links TRBV5-1 to TRBJ2-3; TRBD2 matches 11 bases. Germline V gene lookup returns CDR1 SGHRS and CDR2 YFSETQ. The CDR3 has 16 amino acids. The V gene end was trimmed by 4 bases and the J gene end by 0 bases; junction bases not matched to a gene: 4. CDR3 sequence (DNA): TGCGCCAGCAGCCTGGGACTAGCGGAAAGCACAGATACGCAGTATTTT. Protein sequence: CASSLGLAESTDTQYF. Variable domain in full (rest from reference TRBV5-1 and TRBJ2-3): KAGVTQTPRYLIKTRGQQVTLSCSPISGHRSVSWYQQTPGQGLQFLFEYFSETQRNKGNFPGRFSGRQFSNSRSEMNVSTLELGDSALYLCASSLGLAESTDTQYFGPGTRLTVL.